The 24 T cell receptor beta chains below all came from one sample that was sequenced in a study of spatial heterogeneity in lung cancer. Overall study findings and caveats: It was found that expanded intratumoral alpha and beta TCR counts tracked tumor mutation counts.

The antigens for these receptors are not known. TCRdb re-called the 5' RACE reads through MiXCR, storing one row per CDR3 protein. The data show about 17,000 distinct CDR3 sequences, approximately 5.8% seen once. The time point: sample taken at primary tumor resection. The sample here was lung tumor tissue, taken at surgery. These receptors originate from a male donor with early-stage non-small cell lung cancer.

This clonotype showed up many times. V gene TRBV12-3 or TRBV12-4 combines with J gene TRBJ2-2; 12 bases line up with TRBD1. The V gene end was trimmed by 6 bases and the J gene end by 7 bases; junction bases not matched to a gene: 9. This CDR3 spans 16 amino acids. The CDR3 sequence is CASSPSGQGAGGELFF. The CDR3 nucleotides are TGTGCCAGCAGCCCCTCGGGACAGGGGGCCGGCGGGGAGCTGTTTTTT.

This clonotype was detected many times. The chain joins TRBV12-3 or TRBV12-4 to TRBJ1-2; D possibly corresponds to TRBD1 (5 bases). V was cut by 6 bases and J by 4 bases, with 15 bases left in between. The CDR3 runs to 14 residues. The CDR3 sequence: CASRFGTGSYGYTF. CDR3 nucleotides: TGTGCCAGCAGGTTTGGTACAGGCAGCTATGGCTACACCTTC.

This clonotype was observed many times. The chain is built from TRBV28 and TRBJ2-3; 11 bases align to TRBD2. Trimming removed 6 bases from V and 0 bases from J; junction bases left unmatched: 5. The CDR3 contains 16 residues. CDR1 and CDR2 (germline): MDHEN, SYDVKM. The DNA of the CDR3 is TGTGCCAGCAGCCGGACTAGCGGGTCTAGCACAGATACGCAGTATTTT. Amino acids: CASSRTSGSSTDTQYF.

This clonotype was seen ten or more times. The V gene is TRBV20-1, the J gene TRBJ1-1, with TRBD1 as a possible D gene (6 bases). This CDR3 region has 15 residues. Germline loops: CDR1 DFQATT, CDR2 SNEGSKA (reference sequence). Trimming stripped 5 bases from V and 0 bases from J, with 16 bases between. The CDR3 sequence: CSAVDRTNMNTEAFF. The CDR3 DNA reads as TGCAGTGCTGTAGACAGGACCAACATGAACACTGAAGCTTTCTTT.

This chain connects TRBV28 to TRBJ1-1, with D hard to call. CDR3 size: 12 residues. Trimming removed 3 bases at V and 8 bases at J, with 10 bases between. Germline CDR1 is MDHEN and CDR2 is SYDVKM. The CDR3 DNA reads TGTGCCAGCAGTTTCGGTGAACGAGAAGCTTTCTTT. Its protein is CASSFGEREAFF.

This clonotype was seen many times. Here the CDR3 reads CAISEEGDTEAFF. In DNA form, the CDR3 reads TGTGCCATCAGTGAGGAGGGGGACACTGAAGCTTTCTTT. The chain has TRBV10-3 and TRBJ1-1, with TRBD1 as a possible D gene (6 bases). V lost 2 bases to trimming and J lost 3 bases, with 7 bases between them. The CDR3 contains 13 residues. Germline CDR1 and CDR2: ENHRY and SYGVKD.

Ten or more counts support this clonotype. The V and J genes are TRBV29-1 and TRBJ1-2, with D possibly being TRBD1 (5 bases). CDR1 is SQVTM, CDR2 ANQGSEA, per germline. The CDR3 runs to 15 residues. V was shortened by 1 base and J by 8 bases, with 20 bases between the two germline ends. The CDR3 DNA reads TGCAGCGTTGAAGTAGGGAGGGGAGGATCTTCGGGCTACACCTTC. This translates into CSVEVGRGGSSGYTF.

This clonotype showed up many times. The rearrangement links TRBV7-2 to TRBJ2-1, with no clear D. The CDR3 consists of 12 residues. V gave up 1 base and J gave up 6 bases, with 4 bases separating them. Germline values: CDR1 SGHTA, CDR2 FQGNSA. CDR3 sequence: CASSLVGNEQFF. DNA of the CDR3: TGTGCCAGCAGCTTAGTCGGCAATGAGCAGTTCTTC.

By sample fraction, this clonotype is large. The genes are TRBV12-3 or TRBV12-4 and TRBJ2-1; 14 bases align to TRBD2. This CDR3 is 15 amino acids long. V was clipped by 6 bases and J by 6 bases; unmatched bases: 4. The DNA for the CDR3 is TGTGCCAGCAGAAAGACTAGCGGGAGGGTCAATGAGCAGTTCTTC. Amino acid sequence: CASRKTSGRVNEQFF.

This clonotype is labeled medium-sized. The chain has TRBV6-2 or TRBV6-3 and TRBJ1-6, with D uncertain. This CDR3 region has 14 residues. V was clipped by 6 bases and J by 1 base, with 7 bases between them. The germline gives CDR1 MNHEY, CDR2 SVGEGT. The CDR3, as DNA: TGTGCCAGCAGCCGACATTCCTATAATTCACCCCTCCACTTT. It specifies CASSRHSYNSPLHF.

This clonotype is classed as medium-sized. The rearrangement joins TRBV28 to TRBJ2-1, with 12 bases identical to TRBD2. Per germline, CDR1 MDHEN and CDR2 SYDVKM. V shed 3 bases, J shed 5 bases, and the junction held 5 bases outside the gene matches. The CDR3 is 16 residues long. CDR3 DNA: TGTGCCAGCAGTTTCTCCGGGACTAGCGGGCACAATGAGCAGTTCTTC. The encoded protein is CASSFSGTSGHNEQFF.

About this clonotype itself: This may stem from a read error, because a much larger clone lies one nucleotide away. The gene calls are TRBV5-5 and TRBJ2-2; D remains unclear. V lost 5 bases to trimming and J lost 7 bases, with 15 bases between them. This CDR3 spans 14 amino acids. The V gene's germline CDR1 is SGHKS and CDR2 YYEKEE (reference sequence). DNA for the CDR3: TGTGCCAGCAGGTCCGTGGTTGGCTTCGGGGAGCTGTTTTTT. Its translation: CASRSVVGFGELFF. The full variable domain, with the rest looked up from reference TRBV5-5 and TRBJ2-2, is DAGVTQSPTHLIKTRGQQVTLRCSPISGHKSVSWYQQVLGQGPQFIFQYYEKEERGRGNFPDRFSARQFPNYSSELNVNALLLGDSALYLCASRSVVGFGELFFGEGSRLTVL.

This clonotype was seen ten or more times. V and J are TRBV4-3 and TRBJ1-2; 9 positions agree with TRBD1. The V and J ends lost 1 base and 3 bases, in that order; junction bases with no gene match: 3. From germline, CDR1 is LGHNA and CDR2 YSLEER. This CDR3 comprises 15 residues. The CDR3 loop is CASSQGWTGDYGYTF. As DNA, the CDR3 is TGCGCCAGCAGCCAAGGGTGGACAGGGGACTATGGCTACACCTTC.

This clonotype has a count of ten or more. CDR3 DNA: TGTGCCAGCAGCTTATATGGGACTAGCGGACGGAAGGGCGGAGAGACCCAGTACTTC. Translation gives CASSLYGTSGRKGGETQYF. V usage is TRBV5-4 and J usage is TRBJ2-5, with 11 bases fitting TRBD2. Germline V lookup: CDR1 SGHNT, CDR2 YYREEE (reference sequence). With V trimmed by 2 bases and J by 4 bases, 16 bases remained unmatched. This CDR3 is 19 amino acids long.

This clonotype qualifies as medium-sized. For the CDR3, the DNA is TGCAGCGTGGGACAGCCGAACACTGAAGCTTTCTTT. Translation: CSVGQPNTEAFF. The rearrangement joins TRBV29-1 to TRBJ1-1, with TRBD1 matching 7 bases. Per germline, CDR1 SQVTM and CDR2 ANQGSEA. CDR3 length: 12 residues. J lost 1 base, V lost 6 bases, and 2 bases had no gene match.

This clonotype was seen at least ten times. The chain combines TRBV5-1 with TRBJ1-3; D gene ambiguous. The V gene lost 0 bases and the J gene lost 0 bases, with 4 bases spanning the gap. The CDR3 is made up of 14 amino acids. CDR1 and CDR2 from the germline V gene are SGHRS and YFSETQ. CDR3 sequence (DNA): TGCGCCAGCAGCTTGGTTGGCTCTGGAAACACCATATATTTT. This gives the protein CASSLVGSGNTIYF.

This clonotype was found many times. V and J are TRBV7-9 and TRBJ2-6; D is ambiguous. Trimming removed 7 bases at V and 2 bases at J, with 9 bases between. The CDR3 consists of 14 residues. The V gene's germline CDR1 is SEHNR and CDR2 FQNEAQ (reference sequence). The CDR3 DNA follows: TGTGCCAGCATCCGACCGGCTGGGGCCAACGTCCTGACTTTC. This gives the protein CASIRPAGANVLTF.

CDR3 in DNA: TGTGCCAGCGGGGAGGGGCGCGTAGATACGCAGTATTTT. This translates into CASGEGRVDTQYF. The chain couples TRBV27 to TRBJ2-3; 7 bases match TRBD2. The CDR3 loop spans 13 amino acids. Per the germline V gene, CDR1 is MNHEY and CDR2 is SMNVEV (reference sequence). J was trimmed by 5 bases and V by 8 bases; bases with no gene match: 7.

This clonotype occurred many times. The rearrangement links TRBV27 to TRBJ2-5; D is possibly TRBD1 (6 bases). From germline, CDR1 is MNHEY and CDR2 SMNVEV (reference sequence). V was pared by 5 bases and J by 3 bases, with 19 bases between. This CDR3 has 16 amino acids. The CDR3 DNA sequence: TGTGCCAGCAGTCATCCGACAGGCGCTGCCGAAGAGACCCAGTACTTC. It yields the protein CASSHPTGAAEETQYF.

This clonotype was counted at least ten times. The J gene is TRBJ2-3, the V gene TRBV29-1; maybe TRBD1 (5 bases). The CDR3 runs 13 residues. V lost 5 bases and J 2 bases, leaving 11 bases between the germline ends. The germline V gene has CDR1 SQVTM and CDR2 ANQGSEA. The chain's CDR3 is CSVQLTATDTQYF. CDR3 nucleotide sequence: TGCAGCGTTCAACTGACAGCCACAGATACGCAGTATTTT.

This clonotype was recorded many times. The chain couples TRBV24-1 to TRBJ1-1; D not resolved. The germline V and J ends were trimmed by 7 bases and 0 bases, with 8 bases remaining between them. The CDR3 consists of 13 residues. CDR1 is KGHDR and CDR2 is SFDVKD in the germline V gene. In DNA form, the CDR3 reads TGTGCCACCAGCAAGGGCATGAACACTGAAGCTTTCTTT. Its translation: CATSKGMNTEAFF.

This clonotype has ten or more counts. V gene TRBV7-2 combines with J gene TRBJ2-3, with no clear D. The CDR3 is made up of 14 amino acids. The germline V and J ends were trimmed by 1 base and 3 bases, with 8 bases remaining between them. CDR1 and CDR2 from the germline V gene are SGHTA and FQGNSA. Written as DNA, the CDR3 is TGTGCCAGCAGCTTAGGTCTCGGAACAGATACGCAGTATTTT. Translated: CASSLGLGTDTQYF.

This clonotype occurred many times. The V call is TRBV6-5, the J call TRBJ2-4, with 7 positions matching TRBD1. This CDR3 region has 17 residues. J was trimmed by 1 base and V by 4 bases; bases with no gene match: 10. The germline V gene has CDR1 MNHEY and CDR2 SVGAGI. The CDR3 DNA reads TGTGCCAGCAGTTCTTACACAGGGGAAAGGGCCAAAAACATTCAGTACTTC. Its translation is CASSSYTGERAKNIQYF.

The chain employs TRBV19 and TRBJ2-1, with 7 bases that match TRBD1. V shed 9 bases, J shed 12 bases, and the junction held 8 bases outside the gene matches. There are 11 residues in the CDR3. The germline CDR1 and CDR2 sequences are LNHDA and SQIVND (reference sequence). CDR3 loop: CASLRDSVQFF. CDR3 in DNA: TGTGCCAGCTTACGGGACAGCGTGCAGTTCTTC.